This entry describes one T cell receptor beta chain. The CDR3 has 15 amino acids. The germline V gene encodes CDR1 SGHRS and CDR2 YFSETQ. V lost 7 bases, J lost 4 bases, and 8 bases stayed unmatched. The data were taken from a study of CD8+ T cells in alopecia areata. Isolated RNA was reverse transcribed into cDNA used as the sequencing template. Some clones are missing from TCRdb's copy, which holds only in-frame ones; the method was immunoSEQ multiplex PCR. The sample has some 150,000 clones, about 60% seen once. The gene calls are TRBV5-1 and TRBJ2-5; 12 nucleotides line up with TRBD2. The sample consisted of CD4+ T cells sorted from blood, taken at week 0. The receptor was derived from a human donor with alopecia areata. CDR3 sequence reads: CASDSLAGGGETQYF. The CDR3 DNA is TGCGCCAGCGATTCACTAGCGGGGGGAGGAGAGACCCAGTACTTC.